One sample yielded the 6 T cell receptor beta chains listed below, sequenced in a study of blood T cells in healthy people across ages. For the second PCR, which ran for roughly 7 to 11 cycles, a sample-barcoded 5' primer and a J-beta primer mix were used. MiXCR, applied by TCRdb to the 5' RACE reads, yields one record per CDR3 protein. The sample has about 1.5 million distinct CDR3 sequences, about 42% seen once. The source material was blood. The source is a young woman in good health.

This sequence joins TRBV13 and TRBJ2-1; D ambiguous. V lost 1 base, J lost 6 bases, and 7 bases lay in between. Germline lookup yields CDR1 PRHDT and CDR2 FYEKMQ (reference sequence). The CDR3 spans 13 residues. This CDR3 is CASSLETLNEQFF. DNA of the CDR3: TGTGCCAGCAGCTTAGAGACTCTCAATGAGCAGTTCTTC.

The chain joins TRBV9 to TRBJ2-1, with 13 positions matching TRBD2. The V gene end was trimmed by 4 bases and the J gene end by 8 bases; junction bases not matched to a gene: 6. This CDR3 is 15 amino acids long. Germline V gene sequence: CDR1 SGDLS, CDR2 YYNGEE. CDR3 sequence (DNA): TGTGCCAGCAGCATCAGGACTAGCGGGAGTCATGAGCAGTTCTTC. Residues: CASSIRTSGSHEQFF.

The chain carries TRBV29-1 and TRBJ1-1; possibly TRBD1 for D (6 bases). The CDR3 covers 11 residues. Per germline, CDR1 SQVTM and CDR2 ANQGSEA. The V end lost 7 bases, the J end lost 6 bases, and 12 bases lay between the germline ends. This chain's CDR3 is CSAGGGSEAFF. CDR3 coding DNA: TGCAGCGCCGGGGGCGGGTCTGAAGCTTTCTTT.

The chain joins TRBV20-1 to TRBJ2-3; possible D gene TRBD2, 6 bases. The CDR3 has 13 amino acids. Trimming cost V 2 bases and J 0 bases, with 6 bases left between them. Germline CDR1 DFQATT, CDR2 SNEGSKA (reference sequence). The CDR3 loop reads CSARTSSTDTQYF. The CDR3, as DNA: TGCAGTGCTAGAACTAGCAGCACAGATACGCAGTATTTT.

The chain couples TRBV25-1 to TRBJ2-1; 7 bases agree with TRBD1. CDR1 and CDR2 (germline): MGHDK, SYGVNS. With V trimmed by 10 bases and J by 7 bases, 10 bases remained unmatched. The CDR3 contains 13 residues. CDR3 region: CATRRQGGNEQFF. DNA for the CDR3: TGTGCCACCCGCAGACAGGGTGGTAATGAGCAGTTCTTC.

The CDR3 DNA reads TGTGCCAGCAGTCGAGTTCCGGGACACCTAGAGTTCTTC. This sequence encodes CASSRVPGHLEFF. The chain recombines TRBV27 with TRBJ2-1, with a weak D call TRBD1 (6 bases). The CDR3 runs 13 residues. Trimming took 5 bases from V and 14 from J, leaving 19 bases between them. Germline-derived CDR1 and CDR2 are MNHEY and SMNVEV (reference sequence).